This T cell receptor beta chain comes out of a study of T cell responses to AZD1222 COVID-19 vaccine. Overall study results and limits: Only a handful of people who got AZD1222 tested seropositive at baseline. Among spike-specific TCRs, nearly half reportedly target unmutated variant regions.

This clone has only one observation. What it binds is unknown. Profiling relied on immunoSEQ multiplex PCR, and the TCRdb table lists in-frame clones only, not all of them. Among 150,000 to 200,000 clones listed, 75% to 90% were seen once. This CDR3 region has 17 residues. CDR1 is LGHNA, CDR2 YSLEER, per germline. V shed 0 bases, J shed 1 base, and the junction held 6 bases outside the gene matches. The gene calls are TRBV4-3 and TRBJ2-3; the match to TRBD2 covers 8 bases. The sequence was collected from an adult who received the MenACWY meningococcal vaccine as a control. Here the sequenced sample was peripheral blood, taken 28 days after the second dose of the MenACWY control vaccine. CDR3 protein: CASSQDRAGGGTDTQYF. CDR3 nucleotide sequence: TGCGCCAGCAGCCAAGACCGGGCGGGAGGAGGCACAGATACGCAGTATTTT.